A single sample is the source of the 30 T cell receptor beta chains below, sequenced in a study of OX40 agonist ivuxolimab in advanced cancers. TCRdb's copy holds only in-frame clones and misses some; the assay was immunoSEQ multiplex PCR. Of 20,000 to 25,000 clones detected, roughly nine tenths appear once; the ten largest clones hold 29%. The sample consisted of CD4+ or CD8+ T cells sorted from blood, taken in a trial of the OX40 agonist ivuxolimab. These receptors were taken from an adult with an advanced solid tumor such as melanoma, head and neck, liver or kidney cancer.

Turning to this clone: Other DNA sequences in this specimen translate into the identical CDR3. The rearrangement uses TRBV7-3 and TRBJ2-3, with TRBD2 matching over 14 bases. The ends lost 5 bases at V and 3 bases at J; junction bases unmatched: 7. The germline CDR1 and CDR2 sequences are SGHTA and FQGTGA. The CDR3 consists of 17 residues. CDR3 protein: CASSPSTSGRVTDTQYF. Written as DNA, the CDR3 is TGTGCCAGCAGCCCGTCGACTAGCGGGAGGGTAACAGATACGCAGTATTTT.

The V gene is TRBV9, the J gene TRBJ1-5; D is undetermined. Trimming took off 0 bases at V and 3 bases at J, with 10 bases between the two ends. In germline, CDR1 is SGDLS, CDR2 YYNGEE. The CDR3 is 15 residues long. For the CDR3, the DNA is TGTGCCAGCAGCGTAGGGAGCAGTCCCAATCAGCCCCAGCATTTT. It translates to CASSVGSSPNQPQHF.

V and J are TRBV7-8 and TRBJ2-7; TRBD2 agrees at 12 bases. From germline, CDR1 is SGHVS and CDR2 FQNEAQ. The V segment lost 5 bases and the J segment 0 bases; nucleotides outside the gene matches: 8. The CDR3 is made up of 17 amino acids. CDR3 in DNA: TGTGCCAGCAGCGGGACTAGCGGGCCTGCGAGCTCCTACGAGCAGTACTTC. It is translated as CASSGTSGPASSYEQYF.

The J gene is TRBJ2-1, the V gene TRBV6-5; TRBD1 might be the D (5 bases). V gave up 2 bases and J gave up 0 bases, with 8 bases separating them. CDR3 length: 15 amino acids. The germline gives CDR1 MNHEY, CDR2 SVGAGI. CDR3 residues: CASSYLQGSYNEQFF. CDR3 DNA sequence: TGTGCCAGCAGTTACCTGCAGGGCTCCTACAATGAGCAGTTCTTC.

The rearrangement links TRBV6-5 to TRBJ2-7; 8 positions agree with TRBD1. The germline V gene encodes CDR1 MNHEY and CDR2 SVGAGI. This CDR3 region has 14 residues. The junction had 8 bases not matched to a gene; V was cut back by 6 bases and J by 4 bases. The CDR3 region has the DNA TGTGCCAGCAGCACCTCTCGGACAGGGTACGAGCAGTACTTC. Protein: CASSTSRTGYEQYF.

In regard to this clone: Sequence at one end of the junction differs from germline and may be a read error. The V and J genes are TRBV5-8 and TRBJ1-2, with 12 positions matching TRBD1. CDR1 is SGHTS and CDR2 is YDEGEE in the germline V gene. The length of the CDR3 is 16 residues. As DNA, the CDR3 is TGTGCCAGCAGCCCCGGGACAGGGGGCGCAGGGGATGGCTACGCCTTC. It encodes CASSPGTGGAGDGYAF.

This chain uses TRBV30 with TRBJ2-1, with TRBD2 identical over 8 bases. The germline gives CDR1 GTSNPN, CDR2 SVGIG (reference sequence). This CDR3 spans 14 amino acids. The trim removed 3 bases at V and 4 bases at J, leaving 5 bases unmatched. CDR3 nucleotides: TGTGCCTGGAGCCGGAGCGGGGGATACAATGAGCAGTTCTTC. Protein: CAWSRSGGYNEQFF.

The rearrangement uses TRBV11-2 and TRBJ2-1; 8 positions agree with TRBD1. The trim removed 5 bases at V and 7 bases at J, leaving 7 bases unmatched. Germline CDR1 and CDR2: SGHAT and FQNNGV. The CDR3 contains 14 residues. The CDR3 sequence is CASSGTGGWNEQFF. The CDR3 DNA sequence: TGTGCCAGCAGCGGCACAGGGGGGTGGAATGAGCAGTTCTTC.

This chain joins TRBV5-6 and TRBJ2-3; D is uncertain. V dropped 2 bases and J dropped 2 bases, with 9 bases sitting between them. CDR1 and CDR2 (germline): SGHDT, YYEEEE. CDR3 length: 14 amino acids. CDR3 bases: TGTGCCAGCAGCTTCTTTGAAGACACAGATACGCAGTATTTT. Protein: CASSFFEDTDTQYF. Full variable domain (missing parts from reference TRBV5-6 and TRBJ2-3): DAGVTQSPTHLIKTRGQQVTLRCSPKSGHDTVSWYQQALGQGPQFIFQYYEEEERQRGNFPDRFSGHQFPNYSSELNVNALLLGDSALYLCASSFFEDTDTQYFGPGTRLTVL.

This chain links TRBV19 with TRBJ2-2; tentatively, D is TRBD1 or TRBD2 (5 bases each). The CDR3 covers 16 residues. Germline V gene lookup returns CDR1 LNHDA and CDR2 SQIVND (reference sequence). The V and J ends lost 5 bases and 2 bases respectively, with 15 bases between them. CDR3 nucleotides: TGTGCCAGTAGTCCTCCCGGGGCTCTCAACACCGGGGAGCTGTTTTTT. This encodes CASSPPGALNTGELFF.

Comments on this clone: An end of the junction does not agree with germline; a read error may underlie this. The rearrangement links TRBV7-7 to TRBJ2-3, with 15 bases identical to TRBD2. The CDR3 is 16 amino acids. Per the germline V gene, CDR1 is SSHAT and CDR2 is FNYEAQ (reference sequence). Here the CDR3 reads CASSPGTSGRTDTQYF. The DNA of the CDR3 is TGTGCTAGCAGCCCGGGGACTAGCGGGAGGACAGATACGCAGTATTTT.

This rearrangement joins TRBV19 to TRBJ2-7; D is unresolved. V was pared by 3 bases and J by 3 bases, with 12 bases between. CDR1 and CDR2 from the germline V gene are LNHDA and SQIVND (reference sequence). This CDR3 is built from 14 residues. Here the CDR3 reads CASSIDLRVYEQYF. The CDR3 DNA reads TGTGCCAGTAGTATCGATCTTAGGGTCTACGAGCAGTACTTC.

The CDR3 region is CASSWPPGAAENMNTEAFF. In DNA, the CDR3 is TGCGCCAGCAGCTGGCCCCCAGGGGCCGCAGAGAACATGAACACTGAAGCTTTCTTT. The V gene is TRBV4-1, the J gene TRBJ1-1; possible D gene TRBD1, 6 bases. This CDR3 has 19 amino acids. Per the germline V gene, CDR1 is MGHRA and CDR2 is YSYEKL. V lost 5 bases, J lost 0 bases, and 25 bases lay in between.

The chain couples TRBV6-5 to TRBJ1-1; TRBD1 is a possible D gene (5 bases). Germline V gives CDR1 MNHEY, CDR2 SVGAGI. The length of the CDR3 is 13 residues. Trimming took 4 bases from V and 4 from J, leaving 10 bases between them. CDR3 coding DNA: TGTGCCAGCAGTTTCGGGGGGGGCACTGAAGCTTTCTTT. This sequence encodes CASSFGGGTEAFF.

This clone is medium-sized (0.01 to 0.1%) by share. This chain joins TRBV7-9 and TRBJ2-5; 10 nucleotides match TRBD2. Germline trimming cut 4 bases from V and 4 bases from J; bases unmatched to any gene: 9. Per the germline V gene, CDR1 is SEHNR and CDR2 is FQNEAQ (reference sequence). The CDR3 has 16 amino acids. The CDR3 region is CASSSSGSSRGETQYF. The CDR3 DNA reads as TGTGCCAGCAGCTCTAGCGGGAGTTCTAGGGGAGAGACCCAGTACTTC. Filled out from reference TRBV7-9 and TRBJ2-5, the complete variable domain reads DTGVSQNPRHKITKRGQNVTFRCDPISEHNRLYWYRQTLGQGPEFLTYFQNEAQLEKSRLLSDRFSAERPKGSFSTLEIQRTEQGDSAMYLCASSSSGSSRGETQYFGPGTRLLVL.

The V gene is TRBV27, the J gene TRBJ2-7; 9 nucleotides align to TRBD2. V lost 6 bases and J lost 2; bases outside the gene matches: 8. CDR1 and CDR2 from the germline V gene are MNHEY and SMNVEV (reference sequence). There are 15 residues in the CDR3. The DNA of the CDR3 is TGTGCCAGCAGACGAGAGCGGACTAGCGCCTACGAGCAGTACTTC. This translates into CASRRERTSAYEQYF.

CDR3 in DNA: TGTGCCAGCAGTTTCGGGAGTCCCGGGGAGCTGTTTTTT. Translating gives CASSFGSPGELFF. The chain combines TRBV6-5 with TRBJ2-2, with D perhaps matching TRBD2 (6 bases). The CDR3 covers 13 residues. The germline V gene has CDR1 MNHEY and CDR2 SVGAGI. V lost 4 bases to trimming and J lost 6 bases, with 9 bases between them.

CDR3 nucleotides: TGTGCCAGCAGCTTATCCTTCTTCCAGAGCTCCTACAATGAGCAGTTCTTC. Its translation is CASSLSFFQSSYNEQFF. This chain connects TRBV11-2 to TRBJ2-1; no clear D gene. V lost 2 bases, J lost 0 bases, and 14 bases lay in between. Germline V gives CDR1 SGHAT, CDR2 FQNNGV. This CDR3 is built from 17 residues.

This rearrangement joins TRBV7-9 to TRBJ2-1, with 7 bases matching TRBD2. This CDR3 is 12 amino acids long. CDR1 and CDR2 (germline): SEHNR, FQNEAQ (reference sequence). The CDR3 protein is CAGGPSYNEQFF. The CDR3 DNA follows: TGTGCGGGAGGGCCATCCTACAATGAGCAGTTCTTC.

The gene calls are TRBV6-6 and TRBJ2-5; no clear D gene. With the DNA end fitting TRBJ2-7 better, the J assignment may be wrong. Germline assignment: CDR1 MNHNY and CDR2 SVGAGI (reference sequence). This CDR3 spans 11 amino acids. DNA for the CDR3: TGTGCCAGCAGTTATAGGTACGAGCAGTACTTC. It encodes CASSYRYEQYF.

This chain links TRBV28 with TRBJ2-5; D perhaps matches TRBD1 (5 bases). The CDR3 sequence is 15 residues long. The germline gives CDR1 MDHEN, CDR2 SYDVKM. The V and J ends lost 2 bases and 2 bases respectively, with 12 bases between them. CDR3 DNA: TGTGCCAGCAGTTTAATGGTGGGGCAGCAAGAGACCCAGTACTTC. It specifies CASSLMVGQQETQYF.

The chain uses TRBV27 and TRBJ2-7; no clear D gene. V was pared by 3 bases and J by 8 bases, with 17 bases between. Germline CDR1 and CDR2: MNHEY and SMNVEV (reference sequence). CDR3 size: 14 residues. The CDR3 DNA sequence: TGTGCCAGCAGTTTGACGGTTGCCGCAGAGCAGCAGTACTTC. It encodes CASSLTVAAEQQYF.

V usage is TRBV13 and J usage is TRBJ1-1; the D is unclear. This CDR3 is 17 amino acids long. Germline CDR1 reads PRHDT; CDR2 reads FYEKMQ (reference sequence). V lost 3 bases and J 0 bases, leaving 17 bases between the germline ends. The CDR3 nucleotides are TGTGCCAGCAGCTTGGAGCGGTACGGCGCCATGAACACTGAAGCTTTCTTT. This gives the protein CASSLERYGAMNTEAFF.

V gene TRBV5-4 combines with J gene TRBJ1-4; 9 nucleotides line up with TRBD1. This CDR3 contains 17 residues. Germline assignment: CDR1 SGHNT and CDR2 YYREEE (reference sequence). V trimming: 0 bases; J trimming: 8 bases; junction bases outside the gene matches: 11. DNA for the CDR3: TGTGCCAGCAGCTTGGGAACCCCGGGACAGGGAGGGGAAAAACTGTTTTTT. It specifies CASSLGTPGQGGEKLFF.

The CDR3 nucleotides are TGTGCCAGCAGCCCCTGGGACAGCTCCTACAATGAGCAGTTCTTC. This codes for CASSPWDSSYNEQFF. The chain recombines TRBV5-8 with TRBJ2-1, with TRBD1 matching over 7 bases. This CDR3 has 15 amino acids. Unmatched junction bases numbered 4, after V lost 4 bases and J lost 0 bases. Germline CDR1 is SGHTS and CDR2 is YDEGEE.

The DNA for the CDR3 is TGTGCCAGCAGCGTCGGCCCGGGACGGTATACCTACGAGCAGTACTTC. It codes for CASSVGPGRYTYEQYF. This sequence joins TRBV9 and TRBJ2-7; either TRBD1 or TRBD2 may supply D (5 bases each). Germline loops: CDR1 SGDLS, CDR2 YYNGEE. There are 16 residues in the CDR3. V shed 2 bases and J shed 2 bases, with 17 bases lying between them.

The V gene is TRBV11-3, the J gene TRBJ2-1; D is unresolved. V was trimmed by 2 bases and J by 4 bases, leaving 12 bases between them. CDR3 length equals 15 residues. Germline V gene lookup returns CDR1 SGHNT and CDR2 YENEEA. The CDR3 is CASSLNIRLYNEQFF. CDR3 sequence (DNA): TGTGCCAGCAGCTTAAATATCAGGCTTTACAATGAGCAGTTCTTC.

The chain has TRBV7-9 and TRBJ2-1; D ambiguous. CDR1 and CDR2 from the germline V gene are SEHNR and FQNEAQ (reference sequence). V was trimmed by 2 bases and J by 8 bases, leaving 13 bases between them. The CDR3 has 14 residues. DNA of the CDR3: TGTGCCAGCAGCTTAAGACCAAGAATCGATGAGCAGTTCTTC. Translation gives CASSLRPRIDEQFF.

The chain carries TRBV4-1 and TRBJ2-5; 7 bases are a match to TRBD1. Germline CDR1 is MGHRA and CDR2 is YSYEKL. This CDR3 has 16 residues. The ends lost 6 bases at V and 2 bases at J; junction bases unmatched: 12. In DNA form, the CDR3 reads TGCGCCAGCAGTTCCGGGCCCGGGACAGAACAAGAGACCCAGTACTTC. Its translation: CASSSGPGTEQETQYF.

The chain links TRBV6-6 to TRBJ1-1; tentatively, D is TRBD1 (5 bases). This CDR3 has 12 residues. In germline, CDR1 is MNHNY, CDR2 SVGAGI (reference sequence). V shed 2 bases and J shed 5 bases, with 6 bases lying between them. The CDR3 reads CASSYGGTEAFF. DNA of the CDR3: TGTGCCAGCAGTTACGGGGGAACTGAAGCTTTCTTT.